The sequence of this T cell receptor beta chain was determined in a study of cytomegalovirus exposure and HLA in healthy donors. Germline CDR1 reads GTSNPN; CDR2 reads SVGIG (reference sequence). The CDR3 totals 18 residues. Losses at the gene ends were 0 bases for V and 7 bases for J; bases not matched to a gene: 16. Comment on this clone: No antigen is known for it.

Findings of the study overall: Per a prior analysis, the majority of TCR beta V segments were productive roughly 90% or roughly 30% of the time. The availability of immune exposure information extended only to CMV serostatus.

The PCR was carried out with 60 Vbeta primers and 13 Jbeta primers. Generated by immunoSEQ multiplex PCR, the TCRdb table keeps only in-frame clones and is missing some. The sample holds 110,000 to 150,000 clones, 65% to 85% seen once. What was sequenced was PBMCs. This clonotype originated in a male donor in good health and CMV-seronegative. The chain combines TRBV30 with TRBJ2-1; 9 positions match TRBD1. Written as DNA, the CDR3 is TGTGCCTGGAGTGTACCCCCCGGACAGGGGTCGGCGGGGAATGAGCAGTTCTTC. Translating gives CAWSVPPGQGSAGNEQFF.